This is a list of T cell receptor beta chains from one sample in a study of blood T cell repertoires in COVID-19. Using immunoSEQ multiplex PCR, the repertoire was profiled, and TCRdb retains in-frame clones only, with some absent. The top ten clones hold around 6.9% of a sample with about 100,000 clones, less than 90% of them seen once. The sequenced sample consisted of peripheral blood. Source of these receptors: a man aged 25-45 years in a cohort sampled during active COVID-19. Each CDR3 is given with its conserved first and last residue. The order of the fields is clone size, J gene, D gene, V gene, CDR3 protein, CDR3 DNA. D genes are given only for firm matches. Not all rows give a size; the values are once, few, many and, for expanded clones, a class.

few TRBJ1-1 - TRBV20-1 CSANRDPEAFF TGCAGTGCTAACAGGGACCCTGAAGCTTTCTTT
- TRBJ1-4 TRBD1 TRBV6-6 CASSYPGTGQAEKLFF TGTGCCAGCAGTTACCCAGGGACAGGGCAGGCCGAAAAACTGTTTTTT
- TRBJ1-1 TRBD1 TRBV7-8 CASSPTGMNTEAFF TGTGCCAGCAGCCCGACAGGGATGAACACTGAAGCTTTCTTT
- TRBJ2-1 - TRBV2 CASRRDTYNEQFF TGTGCCAGCAGGAGGGACACCTACAATGAGCAGTTCTTC
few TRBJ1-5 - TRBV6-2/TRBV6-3 CASSSSNPGNQPQHF TGTGCCAGCAGCTCCAGTAATCCAGGCAATCAGCCCCAGCATTTT
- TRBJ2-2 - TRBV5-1 CASRNLGGTGELFF TGCGCCAGCAGGAACCTCGGAGGCACCGGGGAGCTGTTTTTT
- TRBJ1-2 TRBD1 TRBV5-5 CASSPGTGGAVGYGYTF TGTGCCAGCAGCCCCGGGACAGGGGGCGCGGTTGGCTATGGCTACACCTTC
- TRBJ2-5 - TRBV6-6 CASERNRGGETQYF TGTGCCAGCGAAAGAAACAGGGGAGGCGAGACCCAGTACTTC
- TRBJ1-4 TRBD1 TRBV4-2 CASSQEYGQGDWEKLFF TGTGCCAGCAGCCAAGAGTACGGACAGGGGGATTGGGAAAAACTGTTTTTT
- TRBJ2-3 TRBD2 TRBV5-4 CASSRKSSGGADTQYF TGTGCCAGCAGCCGTAAATCTAGCGGGGGGGCAGATACGCAGTATTTT